This T cell receptor (beta chain) comes out of a study of CXCR3-negative and CXCR3-positive naive CD8 T cells. Judged by frequency, this clonotype is medium-sized. The antigen remains unidentified. The libraries of TRB cDNA were constructed through 5' RACE using UMI labels. TCRdb re-called the 5' RACE reads, yielding one record per CDR3 amino acid sequence without DNA. The sample table sets out thousands of distinct CDR3 sequences. Overall study results and limits: Compared with CXCR3-negative naive cells, CXCR3-positive naive cells showed more hydrophobic TRB CDR3s. Naive subsets had comparable surface CD5, so TRB CDR3 properties gauged TCR strength.

This CDR3 comprises 12 residues. The germline V gene encodes CDR1 SQVTM and CDR2 ANQGSEA. The sample was naive CXCR3+ CD8+ T cells from blood. Subset noted: CD45RO-CCR7+CD27+CD95- naive CD8+ T cells expressing CXCR3 (TNR3+). The source is a human donor in good health. Some clones in this sample may be carry-over from other donors' samples. The V gene is TRBV29-1, the J gene TRBJ1-1; TCRdb lists TRBD1, though no DNA is available to test this call. CDR3 residues: CSVETGLPEAFF.